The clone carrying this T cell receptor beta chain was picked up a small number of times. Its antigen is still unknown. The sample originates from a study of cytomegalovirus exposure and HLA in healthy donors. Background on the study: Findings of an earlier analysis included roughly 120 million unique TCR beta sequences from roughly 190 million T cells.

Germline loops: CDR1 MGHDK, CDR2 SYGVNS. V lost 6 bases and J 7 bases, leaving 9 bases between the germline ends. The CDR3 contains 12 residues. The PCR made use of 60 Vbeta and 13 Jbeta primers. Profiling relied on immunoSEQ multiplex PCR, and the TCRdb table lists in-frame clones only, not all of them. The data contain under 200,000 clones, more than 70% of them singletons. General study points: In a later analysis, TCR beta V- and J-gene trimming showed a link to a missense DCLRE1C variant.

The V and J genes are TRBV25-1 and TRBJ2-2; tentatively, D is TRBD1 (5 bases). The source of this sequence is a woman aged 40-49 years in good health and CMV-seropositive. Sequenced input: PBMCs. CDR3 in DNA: TGTGCCAGCAGGGGGCAGCACGGGGAGCTGTTTTTT. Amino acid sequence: CASRGQHGELFF.